This TCR beta chain was observed in a study of control samples from healthy donors and cancer patients (dated by TCRdb to 2020 to 2021). Based on the germline V gene (reference sequence), the CDR1 and CDR2 sequences are MNHEY and SMNVEV. V loses 1 base of germline sequence and J loses 0 bases, and the interval between the two ends is 7 bases. Including cysteine and phenylalanine, the CDR3 has 15 amino acids. Only CDR3 DNA is held: 45 bases, read in frame from base 1. This clone was observed a few times. Its binding antigen is unknown. Qualities for individual bases were not recorded, and no much larger clone is one base off. Libraries came from the immunoSEQ multiplex PCR assay. In its TCRdb copy, this immuneACCESS table keeps in-frame sequences only and misses some clones. Where compared with another copy, unresolved V genes explain less than half of these, and the others have no known cause. In all, the sample holds about 130,000 clones, and around nine tenths of those were seen once. The ten top clones hold around 5.1% of the sample.

The origin of this receptor is a young man in good health. Sequencing was carried out using blood. This sequence uses TRBV27 and TRBJ1-5; no D gene is confidently identified. The CDR3 is CASSLYGVSNQPQHF. The nucleotide sequence reads as follows: TGTGCCAGCAGTTTATATGGGGTTAGCAATCAGCCCCAGCATTTT.